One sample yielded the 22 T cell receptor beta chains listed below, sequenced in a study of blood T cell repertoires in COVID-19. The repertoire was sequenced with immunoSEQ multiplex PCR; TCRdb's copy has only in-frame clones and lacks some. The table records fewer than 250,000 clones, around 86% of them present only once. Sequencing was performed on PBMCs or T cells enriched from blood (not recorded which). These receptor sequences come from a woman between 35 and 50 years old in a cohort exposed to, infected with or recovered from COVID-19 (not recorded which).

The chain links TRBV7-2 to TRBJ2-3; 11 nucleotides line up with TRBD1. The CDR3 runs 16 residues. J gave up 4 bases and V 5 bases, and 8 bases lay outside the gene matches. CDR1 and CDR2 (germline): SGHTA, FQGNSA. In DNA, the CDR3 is TGTGCCAGCAGCCCTCAGGGGACAGGGGGGGCAGATACGCAGTATTTT. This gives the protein CASSPQGTGGADTQYF. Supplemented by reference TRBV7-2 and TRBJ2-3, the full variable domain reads GAGVSQSPSNKVTEKGKDVELRCDPISGHTALYWYRQSLGQGLEFLIYFQGNSAPDKSGLPSDRFSAERTGGSVSTLTIQRTQQEDSAVYLCASSPQGTGGADTQYFGPGTRLTVL.

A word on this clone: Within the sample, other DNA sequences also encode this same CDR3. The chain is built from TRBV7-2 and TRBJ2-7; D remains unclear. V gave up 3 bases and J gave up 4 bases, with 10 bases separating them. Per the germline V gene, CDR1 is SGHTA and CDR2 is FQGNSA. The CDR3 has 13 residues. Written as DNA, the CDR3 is TGTGCCAGCAGCTTGGCCAGCGAGTACGAGCAGTACTTC. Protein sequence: CASSLASEYEQYF.

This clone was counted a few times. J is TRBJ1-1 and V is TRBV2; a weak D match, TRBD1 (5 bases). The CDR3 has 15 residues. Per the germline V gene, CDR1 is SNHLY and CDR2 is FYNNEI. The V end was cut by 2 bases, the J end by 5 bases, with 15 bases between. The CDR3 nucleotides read TGTGCCAGCAGTGAACTGGGGACTGTTGGAACTGAAGCTTTCTTT. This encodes CASSELGTVGTEAFF.

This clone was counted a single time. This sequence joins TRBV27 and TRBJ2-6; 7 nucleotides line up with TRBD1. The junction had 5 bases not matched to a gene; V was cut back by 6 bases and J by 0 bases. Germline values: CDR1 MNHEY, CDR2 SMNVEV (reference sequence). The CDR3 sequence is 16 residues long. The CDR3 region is CASSRDSPSGANVLTF. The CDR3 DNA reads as TGTGCCAGCAGCCGGGACAGCCCCTCTGGGGCCAACGTCCTGACTTTC.

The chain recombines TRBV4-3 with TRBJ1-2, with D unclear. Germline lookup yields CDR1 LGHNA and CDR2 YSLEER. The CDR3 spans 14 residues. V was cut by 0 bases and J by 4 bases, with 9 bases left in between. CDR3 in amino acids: CASSQDSPSYGYTF. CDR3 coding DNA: TGCGCCAGCAGCCAAGATTCCCCTAGCTATGGCTACACCTTC.

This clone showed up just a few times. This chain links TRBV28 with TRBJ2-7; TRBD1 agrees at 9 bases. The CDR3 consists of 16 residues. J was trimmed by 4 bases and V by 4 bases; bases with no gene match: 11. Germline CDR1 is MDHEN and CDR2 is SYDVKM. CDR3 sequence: CASSSIGTGIEYEQYF. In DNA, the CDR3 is TGTGCCAGCAGTTCAATTGGGACAGGGATCGAATACGAGCAGTACTTC.

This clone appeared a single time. CDR3 bases: TGTGCCAGCAGCTTGCTGTTAGCTAATAAAGAGACCCAGTACTTC. Its protein product is CASSLLLANKETQYF. The chain recombines TRBV5-5 with TRBJ2-5; D ambiguous. Looked up from germline, CDR1 is SGHKS and CDR2 is YYEKEE (reference sequence). With 1 base removed from V and 3 bases from J, the gap between germline ends came to 13 bases. This CDR3 spans 15 amino acids.

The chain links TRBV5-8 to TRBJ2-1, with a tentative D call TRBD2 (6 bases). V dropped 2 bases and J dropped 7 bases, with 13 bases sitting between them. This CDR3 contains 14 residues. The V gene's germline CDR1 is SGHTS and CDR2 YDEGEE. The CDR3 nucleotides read TGTGCCAGCAGCTTCGGGGGTTTTCGGAATGAGCAGTTCTTC. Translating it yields CASSFGGFRNEQFF. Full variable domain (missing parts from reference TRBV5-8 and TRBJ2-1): EAGVTQSPTHLIKTRGQQATLRCSPISGHTSVYWYQQALGLGLQFLLWYDEGEERNRGNFPPRFSGRQFPNYSSELNVNALELEDSALYLCASSFGGFRNEQFFGPGTRLTVL.

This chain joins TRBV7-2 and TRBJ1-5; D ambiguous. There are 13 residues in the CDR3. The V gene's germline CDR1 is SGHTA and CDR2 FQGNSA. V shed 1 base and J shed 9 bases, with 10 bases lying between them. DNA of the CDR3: TGTGCCAGCAGCTTAGTAGAGGGATGGCCCCAGCATTTT. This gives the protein CASSLVEGWPQHF.

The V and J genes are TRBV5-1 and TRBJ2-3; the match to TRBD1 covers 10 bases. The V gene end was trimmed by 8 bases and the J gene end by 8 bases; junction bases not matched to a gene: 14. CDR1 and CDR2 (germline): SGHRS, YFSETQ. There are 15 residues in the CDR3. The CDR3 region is CAREGGQGVWGTQYF. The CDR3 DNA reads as TGCGCCAGGGAGGGAGGACAGGGGGTTTGGGGTACGCAGTATTTT.

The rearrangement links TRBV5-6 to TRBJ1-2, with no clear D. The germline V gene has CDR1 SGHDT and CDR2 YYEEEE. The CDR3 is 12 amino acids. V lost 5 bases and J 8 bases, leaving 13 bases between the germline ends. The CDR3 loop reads CASSVYTGGYTF. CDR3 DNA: TGTGCCAGCAGTGTCTATACGGGAGGCTACACCTTC.

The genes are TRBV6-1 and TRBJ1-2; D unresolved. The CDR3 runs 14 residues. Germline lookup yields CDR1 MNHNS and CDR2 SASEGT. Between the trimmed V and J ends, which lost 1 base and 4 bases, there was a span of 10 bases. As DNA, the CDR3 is TGTGCCAGCAGTGAAGAAGCGGGAACCTATGGCTACACCTTC. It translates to CASSEEAGTYGYTF.

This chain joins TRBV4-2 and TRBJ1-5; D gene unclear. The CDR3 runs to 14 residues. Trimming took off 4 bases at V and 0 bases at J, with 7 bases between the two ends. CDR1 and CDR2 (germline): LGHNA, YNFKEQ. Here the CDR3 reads CASSLSDSNQPQHF. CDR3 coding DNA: TGTGCCAGCAGCCTGAGCGATAGCAATCAGCCCCAGCATTTT.

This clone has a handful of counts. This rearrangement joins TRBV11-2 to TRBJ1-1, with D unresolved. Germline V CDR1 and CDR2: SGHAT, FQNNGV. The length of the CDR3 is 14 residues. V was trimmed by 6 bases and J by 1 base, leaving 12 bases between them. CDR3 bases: TGTGCCAGCAGTCAACGCGGGAGGAACACTGAAGCTTTCTTT. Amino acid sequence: CASSQRGRNTEAFF.

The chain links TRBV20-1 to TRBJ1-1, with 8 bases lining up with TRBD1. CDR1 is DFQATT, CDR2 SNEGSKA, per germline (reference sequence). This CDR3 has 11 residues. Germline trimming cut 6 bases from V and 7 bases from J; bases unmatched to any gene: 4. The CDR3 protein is CSARTGSEAFF. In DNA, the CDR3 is TGCAGTGCACGGACAGGGAGTGAAGCTTTCTTT.

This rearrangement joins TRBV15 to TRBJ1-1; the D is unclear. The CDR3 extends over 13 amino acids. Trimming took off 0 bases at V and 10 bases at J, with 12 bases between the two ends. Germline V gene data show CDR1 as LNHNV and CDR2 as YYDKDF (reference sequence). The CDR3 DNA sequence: TGTGCCACCAGCAGAGAACACTCAGGTGGAGCTTTCTTT. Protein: CATSREHSGGAFF.

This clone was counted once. In DNA form, the CDR3 reads TGTGCCAGCAGCTCCTCAGATACGCAGTATTTT. Its protein is CASSSSDTQYF. The V gene is TRBV7-6, the J gene TRBJ2-3; D gene unclear. Trimming cost V 4 bases and J 4 bases, with 3 bases left between them. Per the germline V gene, CDR1 is SGHVS and CDR2 is FNYEAQ. There are 11 residues in the CDR3.

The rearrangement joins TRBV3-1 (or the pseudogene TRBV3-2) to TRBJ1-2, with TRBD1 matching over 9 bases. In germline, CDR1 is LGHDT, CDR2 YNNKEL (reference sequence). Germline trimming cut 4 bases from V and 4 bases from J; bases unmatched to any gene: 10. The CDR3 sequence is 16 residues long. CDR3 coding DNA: TGTGCCAGCAGCCGCTCGGACAGGGGAGGGGGCTATGGCTACACCTTC. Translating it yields CASSRSDRGGGYGYTF.

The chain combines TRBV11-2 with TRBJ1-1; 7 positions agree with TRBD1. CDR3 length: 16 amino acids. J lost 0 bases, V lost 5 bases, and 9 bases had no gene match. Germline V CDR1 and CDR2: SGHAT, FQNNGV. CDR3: CASSPPQGRMNTEAFF. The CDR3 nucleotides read TGTGCCAGCAGCCCTCCACAGGGGCGGATGAACACTGAAGCTTTCTTT.

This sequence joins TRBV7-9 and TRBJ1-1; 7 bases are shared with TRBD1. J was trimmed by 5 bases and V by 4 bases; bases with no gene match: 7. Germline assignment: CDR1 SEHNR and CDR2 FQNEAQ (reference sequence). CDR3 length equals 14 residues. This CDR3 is CASSSDRAGTEAFF. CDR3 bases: TGTGCCAGCAGCTCAGACAGGGCGGGGACTGAAGCTTTCTTT.

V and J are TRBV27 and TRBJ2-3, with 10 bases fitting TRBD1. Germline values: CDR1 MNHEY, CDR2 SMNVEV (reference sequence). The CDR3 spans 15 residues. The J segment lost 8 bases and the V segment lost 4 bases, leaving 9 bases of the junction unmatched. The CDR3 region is CASSSRQGAQGTQYF. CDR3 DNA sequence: TGTGCCAGCAGTTCGCGACAGGGGGCGCAAGGTACGCAGTATTTT.

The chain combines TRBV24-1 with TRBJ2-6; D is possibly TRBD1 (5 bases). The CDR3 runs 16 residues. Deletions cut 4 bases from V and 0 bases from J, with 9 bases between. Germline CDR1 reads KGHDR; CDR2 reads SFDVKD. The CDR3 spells CATSERQNSGANVLTF. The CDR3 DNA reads TGTGCCACCAGTGAAAGACAGAACTCTGGGGCCAACGTCCTGACTTTC.